This TCR beta chain was identified in a study of cytomegalovirus exposure and HLA in healthy donors. The PCR was carried out with 60 Vbeta primers and 13 Jbeta primers. Profiled with immunoSEQ multiplex PCR; TCRdb holds only in-frame clones, not every one. The sample carries 150,000 to 200,000 clones, more than 70% recorded once. This CDR3 is built from 15 residues. Per the germline V gene, CDR1 is SGHVS and CDR2 is FQNEAQ. V lost 5 bases, J lost 1 base, and 6 bases stayed unmatched. Sequenced sample: PBMCs. V and J are TRBV7-8 and TRBJ2-7; 9 bases are shared with TRBD2. The receptor comes from a male donor in good health and CMV-seronegative. The CDR3 sequence is CASSTLSGGSYEQYF. The CDR3 region has the DNA TGTGCCAGCAGCACCCTAAGCGGGGGGTCCTACGAGCAGTACTTC.